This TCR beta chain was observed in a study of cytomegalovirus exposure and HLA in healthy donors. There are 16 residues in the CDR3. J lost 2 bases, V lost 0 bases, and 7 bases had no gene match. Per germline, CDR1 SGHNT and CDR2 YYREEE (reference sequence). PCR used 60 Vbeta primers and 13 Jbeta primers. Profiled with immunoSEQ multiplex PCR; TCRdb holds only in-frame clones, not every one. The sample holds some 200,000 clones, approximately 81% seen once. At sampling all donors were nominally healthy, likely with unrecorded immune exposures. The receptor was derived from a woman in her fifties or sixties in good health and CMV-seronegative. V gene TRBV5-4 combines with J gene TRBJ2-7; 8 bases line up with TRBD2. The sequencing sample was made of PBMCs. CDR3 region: CASSLAGGRKTYEQYF. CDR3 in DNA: TGTGCCAGCAGCTTGGCAGGCGGGAGGAAGACCTACGAGCAGTACTTC. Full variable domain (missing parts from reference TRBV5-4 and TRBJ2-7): ETGVTQSPTHLIKTRGQQVTLRCSSQSGHNTVSWYQQALGQGPQFIFQYYREEENGRGNFPPRFSGLQFPNYSSELNVNALELDDSALYLCASSLAGGRKTYEQYFGPGTRLTVT.